This TCR beta chain stems from a study of siplizumab effects on memory and regulatory T cells. Overall study findings and caveats: Tracing alloreactive clones into unstimulated subsets worked for only a minor fraction of them. The study found that siplizumab significantly reduced alloreactive sequences traceable to unstimulated CD4+ memory cells. Contribution to the alloresponse seemed major for naive T cells, which also seemed more diverse than memory cells.

Concerning this clone itself: Antigen specificity is unknown.

Sequencing was performed with immunoSEQ multiplex PCR; in TCRdb, only in-frame clones are kept and a portion is missing. The data hold more than 85,000 clones, with roughly nine tenths observed a single time. Sequencing was done on a sample of CD4+ T cells sorted from blood. The source of this sequence is a human donor in good health.

The CDR3 loop reads CASRTGRSSYEQYF. In DNA, the CDR3 is TGTGCCAGCAGAACAGGGAGAAGCTCCTACGAGCAGTACTTC. The chain couples TRBV28 to TRBJ2-7, with a possible D match to TRBD1 (6 bases). V was pared by 6 bases and J by 0 bases, with 12 bases between. Germline assignment: CDR1 MDHEN and CDR2 SYDVKM. The CDR3 has 14 residues.